This T cell receptor beta chain was sequenced for a study of beta chain features in type 1 diabetes. The wider study: Age, gender, cell numbers and subset yield matched between patients and controls. Whole-study findings and limits: VDJ junctions from patients with type 1 diabetes contained fewer insertions and more deletions.

Every isolated RNA sample was fully reverse transcribed, so sequencing captured expressed TCRB transcripts. Data came from immunoSEQ multiplex PCR; TCRdb stores just in-frame clones and leaves some out. The repertoire consists of under 300,000 clones, with approximately 8.1% occurring once and the leading ten covering about 0.93%. A remark on this clone: Its target is not known.

Staining for CD45RO/CCR7/CD25/CD127/CD95/CD27 allowed sorting of CD4+ naive, central memory, regulatory and stem cell-like memory cells. Germline CDR1 and CDR2: SQVTM and ANQGSEA. The CDR3 totals 12 residues. V was trimmed by 4 bases and J by 4 bases, leaving 10 bases between them. The chain recombines TRBV29-1 with TRBJ1-1; a weak D match, TRBD1 (5 bases). The specimen was central memory CD4+ T cells from blood. The origin of this receptor is a woman aged 18-30 years in good health. CDR3: CSVARGRTEAFF. In nucleotides, the CDR3 is TGCAGCGTTGCTAGGGGCCGCACTGAAGCTTTCTTT.